This TCR beta chain was retrieved from a study of T-cell reconstitution after alpha-beta-depleted transplantation in children. This clonotype was found a few times. The V gene lost 7 bases and the J gene lost 6 bases, with 20 bases spanning the gap. This CDR3 has 15 residues. A library of TCRbeta sequences, prepared with unique molecular identifiers, was generated. TCRdb re-called the PCR reads with MiXCR, one entry per CDR3 protein. This sample has nearly 350,000 distinct CDR3 sequences, with around 15% found just once. The receptor was isolated from a male patient under 10 years old who had a stem cell transplant for acute lymphoblastic leukemia, so the T cells may come from the graft donor. The specimen comprised PBMCs, mostly from graft donor cells, sampled 360 days after TCRalphabeta/CD19-depleted stem cell transplant. The genes are TRBV12-3 or TRBV12-4 and TRBJ2-3, with D perhaps given as TRBD1 or TRBD2 (5 bases each). This CDR3 reads CASTEGFPRTDTQYF. The CDR3, as DNA: TGTGCCAGCACCGAGGGGTTCCCAAGGACGGATACGCAGTATTTT.